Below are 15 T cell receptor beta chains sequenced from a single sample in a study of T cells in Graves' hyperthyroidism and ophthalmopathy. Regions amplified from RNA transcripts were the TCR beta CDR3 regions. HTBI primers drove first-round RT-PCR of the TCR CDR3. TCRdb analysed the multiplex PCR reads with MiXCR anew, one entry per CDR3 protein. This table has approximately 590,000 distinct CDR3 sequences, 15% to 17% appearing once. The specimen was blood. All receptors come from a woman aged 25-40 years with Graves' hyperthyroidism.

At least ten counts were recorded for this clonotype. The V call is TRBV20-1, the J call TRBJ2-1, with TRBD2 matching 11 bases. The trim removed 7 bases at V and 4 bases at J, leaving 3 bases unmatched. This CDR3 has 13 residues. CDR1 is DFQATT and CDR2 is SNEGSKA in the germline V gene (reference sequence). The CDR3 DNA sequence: TGCAGTGGCCGACTAGCGGGGTACAATGAGCAGTTCTTC. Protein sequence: CSGRLAGYNEQFF.

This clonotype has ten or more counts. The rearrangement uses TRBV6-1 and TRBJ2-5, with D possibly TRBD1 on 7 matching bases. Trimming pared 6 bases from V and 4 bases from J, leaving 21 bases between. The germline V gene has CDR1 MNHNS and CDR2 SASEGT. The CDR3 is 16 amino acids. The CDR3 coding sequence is TGTGCCAGCAGAAGATCCTTAGGAGGGGGCGTAGAGACCCAGTACTTC. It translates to CASRRSLGGGVETQYF.

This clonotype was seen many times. The CDR3 here is CASSLDPTSGTSSEQFF. CDR3 nucleotide sequence: TGCGCCAGCAGCCTCGATCCAACCTCCGGGACTAGCAGTGAGCAGTTCTTC. The chain has TRBV5-1 and TRBJ2-1; 9 nucleotides line up with TRBD2. The length of the CDR3 is 17 residues. The V gene end was trimmed by 4 bases and the J gene end by 9 bases; junction bases not matched to a gene: 17. Germline V gives CDR1 SGHRS, CDR2 YFSETQ. Together with reference TRBV5-1 and TRBJ2-1, the CDR3 gives the full variable domain: KAGVTQTPRYLIKTRGQQVTLSCSPISGHRSVSWYQQTPGQGLQFLFEYFSETQRNKGNFPGRFSGRQFSNSRSEMNVSTLELGDSALYLCASSLDPTSGTSSEQFFGPGTRLTVL.

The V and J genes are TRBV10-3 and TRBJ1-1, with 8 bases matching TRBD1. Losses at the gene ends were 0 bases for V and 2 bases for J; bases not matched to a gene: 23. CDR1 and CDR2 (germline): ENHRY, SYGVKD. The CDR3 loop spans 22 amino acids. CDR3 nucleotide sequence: TGTGCCATCAGTGAGTCCCCTACGTGGCAGGGGGCAGGGGGTATCCTAAACACTGAAGCTTTCTTT. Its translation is CAISESPTWQGAGGILNTEAFF.

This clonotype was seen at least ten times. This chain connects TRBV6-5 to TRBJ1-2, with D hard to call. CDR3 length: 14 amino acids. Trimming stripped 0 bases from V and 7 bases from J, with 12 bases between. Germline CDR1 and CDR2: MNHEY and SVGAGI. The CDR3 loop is CASSYSMPPGGYTF. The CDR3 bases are TGTGCCAGCAGTTACTCGATGCCCCCGGGTGGCTACACCTTC.

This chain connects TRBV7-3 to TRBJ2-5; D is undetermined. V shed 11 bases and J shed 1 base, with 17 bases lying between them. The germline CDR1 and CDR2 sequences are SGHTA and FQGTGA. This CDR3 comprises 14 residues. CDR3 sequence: CAGPPDGIQETQYF. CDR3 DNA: TGTGCCGGCCCCCCAGACGGCATCCAAGAGACCCAGTACTTC.

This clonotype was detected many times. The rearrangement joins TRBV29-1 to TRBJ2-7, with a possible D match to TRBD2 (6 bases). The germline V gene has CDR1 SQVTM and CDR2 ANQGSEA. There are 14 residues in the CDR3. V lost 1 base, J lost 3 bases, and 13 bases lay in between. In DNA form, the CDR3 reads TGCAGCGTTGAAGGGGGGGAGATGGGCTACGAGCAGTACTTC. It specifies CSVEGGEMGYEQYF.

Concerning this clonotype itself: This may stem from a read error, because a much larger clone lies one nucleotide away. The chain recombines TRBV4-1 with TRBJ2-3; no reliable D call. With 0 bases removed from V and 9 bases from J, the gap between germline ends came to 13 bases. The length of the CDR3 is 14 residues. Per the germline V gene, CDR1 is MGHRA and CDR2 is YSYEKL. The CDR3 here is CASSQEEWSATQYF. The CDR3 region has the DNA TGCGCCAGCAGCCAAGAGGAGTGGTCGGCGACGCAGTATTTT.

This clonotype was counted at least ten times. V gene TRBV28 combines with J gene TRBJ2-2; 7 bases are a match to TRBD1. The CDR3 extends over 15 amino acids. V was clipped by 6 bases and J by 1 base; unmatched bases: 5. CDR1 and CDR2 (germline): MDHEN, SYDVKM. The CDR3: CASSVGTENTGELFF. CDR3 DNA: TGTGCCAGCAGCGTCGGGACAGAGAACACCGGGGAGCTGTTTTTT. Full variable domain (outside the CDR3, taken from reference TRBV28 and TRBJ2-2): DVKVTQSSRYLVKRTGEKVFLECVQDMDHENMFWYRQDPGLGLRLIYFSYDVKMKEKGDIPEGYSVSREKKERFSLILESASTNQTSMYLCASSVGTENTGELFFGEGSRLTVL.

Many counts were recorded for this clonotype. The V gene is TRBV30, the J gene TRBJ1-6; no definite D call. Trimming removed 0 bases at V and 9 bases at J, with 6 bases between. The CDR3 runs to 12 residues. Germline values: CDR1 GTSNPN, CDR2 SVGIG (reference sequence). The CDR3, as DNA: TGTGCCTGGAGTGTAAGATTTTCACCCCTCCACTTT. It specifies CAWSVRFSPLHF. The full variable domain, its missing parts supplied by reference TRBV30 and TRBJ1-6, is SQTIHQWPATLVQPVGSPLSLECTVEGTSNPNLYWYRQAAGRGLQLLFYSVGIGQISSEVPQNLSASRPQDRQFILSSKKLLLSDSGFYLCAWSVRFSPLHFGNGTRLTVT.

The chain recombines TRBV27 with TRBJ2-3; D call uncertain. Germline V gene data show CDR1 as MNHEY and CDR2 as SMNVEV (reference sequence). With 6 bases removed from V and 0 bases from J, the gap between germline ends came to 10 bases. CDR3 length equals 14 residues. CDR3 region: CASRNPSSTDTQYF. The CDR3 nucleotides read TGTGCCAGCAGAAATCCATCTAGCACAGATACGCAGTATTTT.

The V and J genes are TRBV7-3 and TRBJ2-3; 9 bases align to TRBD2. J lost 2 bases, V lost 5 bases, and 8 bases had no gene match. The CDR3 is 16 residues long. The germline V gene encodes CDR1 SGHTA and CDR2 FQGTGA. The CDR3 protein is CASSDNGLAITDTQYF. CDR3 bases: TGTGCCAGCAGCGACAACGGACTAGCGATCACAGATACGCAGTATTTT.

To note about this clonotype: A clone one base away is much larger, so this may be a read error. DNA for the CDR3: TGTGCCATCAGTGAGACTATCGGGAGGGTCGAGCAGTACTTC. It codes for CAISETIGRVEQYF. The chain uses TRBV10-3 and TRBJ2-7, with 8 bases fitting TRBD2. The CDR3 length is 14 residues. Germline trimming cut 2 bases from V and 6 bases from J; bases unmatched to any gene: 6. Germline V gene lookup returns CDR1 ENHRY and CDR2 SYGVKD.

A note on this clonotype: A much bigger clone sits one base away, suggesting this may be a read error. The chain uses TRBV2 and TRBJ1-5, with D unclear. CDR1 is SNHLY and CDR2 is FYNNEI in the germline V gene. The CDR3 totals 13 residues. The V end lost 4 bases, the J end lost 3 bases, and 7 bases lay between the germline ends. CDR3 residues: CASSAQNNQPQHF. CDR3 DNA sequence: TGTGCCAGCAGTGCCCAGAACAATCAGCCCCAGCATTTT.

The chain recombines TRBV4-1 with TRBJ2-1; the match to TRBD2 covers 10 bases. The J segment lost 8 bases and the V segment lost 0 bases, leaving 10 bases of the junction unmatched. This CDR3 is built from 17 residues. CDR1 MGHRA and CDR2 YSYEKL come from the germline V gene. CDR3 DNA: TGCGCCAGCAGCCAAGACCCGATAAGCGGGAGGGTCGATGAGCAGTTCTTC. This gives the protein CASSQDPISGRVDEQFF.